Listed here is a single TCR beta chain. The specificity of this receptor is unknown. Qualities for individual bases were not recorded, and no much larger clone is one base off. This entry is derived from a study of blood T cell repertoires in COVID-19 (dated by TCRdb to 2018 to 2021). With respect to the entire study: Collaborator samples came from the United States, Italy and Spain and covered acute and convalescent phases of COVID-19. The prospective study material was composed of cDNA or gDNA derived from T cells, B-cell-depleted T cells, or PBMCs. The dataset comprised deeply sampled blood TCRbeta repertoires from subjects exposed to, actively infected with, or recovered from COVID-19. The repertoires were released in a freely available public database meant as a resource for research on the immune response to SARS-CoV-2. The samples were drawn from the first 160 participants of the ongoing ImmuneRACE study and from under 1,500 subjects provided by 6 global collaborators. Nearly every sample came with metadata listing a de-identified subject ID, COVID-19 status, age in years and sex. Where available, HLA class I and class II types were taken from metadata supplied by the sample provider and were not determined by assay-based typing. Summary of the overall study and its limitations: The amount of clinical and demographic metadata varied by source and participant and was provided uncurated.

The immunoSEQ Assay, a bias-controlled multiplex PCR, was used to amplify TCRbeta CDR3 regions from genomic DNA. The authors' pipeline ran thus. The number of nucleated cells in each sample was estimated by amplification of reference gene primers within the assay. To quantify the absolute abundance of each unique TCRbeta CDR3 rearrangement, sequence reads were collapsed and filtered. For each sample, productive Simpson clonality was calculated as the square root of Simpson's diversity index across productive rearrangements. TCRdb stores this immuneACCESS table with in-frame sequences only. Part of the clones is absent; in the studies checked, under half of the shortfall reflects unresolved V genes, and no reason is known for the rest. For V, J and clone size, that table is used; D and trimming come from the DNA. The table for this sample lists approximately 260,000 clones; around nine tenths of them were counted only once. Approximately 2% of the sample lies in the top ten.

In the prospective study, participants were 18 to 89 years old, resided in approximately 25 geographic areas of the United States, and were enrolled through a virtual design. Cohort assignment in the prospective study relied on participant-reported clinical history from a screening survey and a study questionnaire. Recovered participants in ImmuneRACE Cohort 3 were defined as having two consecutive negative NP/OP PCR tests, clearance from a healthcare professional, or resolution of symptoms. Mobile phlebotomists in the prospective study collected whole blood, serum and a nasopharyngeal or oropharyngeal swab from every participant. Participants in the prospective study had the option to provide additional blood draws and questionnaires over an approximately 2-month period. Before DNA extraction, prospective study blood samples were shipped either frozen or at room temperature. There are 16 amino acids in the CDR3, from cysteine to phenylalanine inclusive. Only CDR3 DNA is held: 48 bases, read in frame from base 1. Compared with germline, V lacks 5 bases and J lacks 4 bases; bases without a gene match: 10. The germline V gene (reference sequence) gives CDR1 as SEHNR and CDR2 as FQNEAQ.

The sequence joins TRBV7-9 to TRBJ1-4, and TRBD1 aligns with 7 junction nucleotides. The sequence was collected from a woman under 30 who had recovered from COVID-19. The sequenced sample consisted of PBMCs or T cells enriched from blood (not recorded which). For the CDR3, the sequence is CASSSKGQLFNEKLFF. The DNA sequence follows: TGTGCCAGCAGCAGCAAGGGACAGCTCTTTAATGAAAAACTGTTTTTT.